Presented here are 9 T cell receptor beta chains from one specimen sequenced in a study of blood T cell repertoires in COVID-19. The repertoire was sequenced with immunoSEQ multiplex PCR; TCRdb's copy has only in-frame clones and lacks some. Counted here are more than 80,000 clones, about three quarters occurring once; the ten biggest clones make up approximately 19%. The sequenced sample consisted of peripheral blood. The receptors stem from a woman older than 75 with active or convalescent COVID-19.

V usage is TRBV10-2 and J usage is TRBJ2-1, with 13 positions matching TRBD2. Unmatched junction bases numbered 6, after V lost 8 bases and J lost 5 bases. From germline, CDR1 is WSHSY and CDR2 SAAADI. The CDR3 consists of 15 residues. Here the CDR3 DNA reads TGCGCCAGCCGACTAGCGGGGGGTCAAGACAATGAGCAGTTCTTC. Its protein product is CASRLAGGQDNEQFF.

The chain couples TRBV6-6 to TRBJ2-5; a weak D match, TRBD1 (5 bases). Trimming took off 6 bases at V and 5 bases at J, with 16 bases between the two ends. There are 14 residues in the CDR3. Germline V gene lookup returns CDR1 MNHNY and CDR2 SVGAGI (reference sequence). CDR3 DNA sequence: TGTGCCAGCAGAAGTCGTCCGGCAGGGGAGACCCAGTACTTC. This gives the protein CASRSRPAGETQYF.

This chain connects TRBV5-1 to TRBJ2-7; tentatively, D is TRBD1 (5 bases). CDR1 is SGHRS and CDR2 is YFSETQ in the germline V gene. The CDR3 consists of 13 residues. V lost 0 bases and J lost 5, with 9 bases in between. The CDR3, as DNA: TGCGCCAGCAGCTTGGCCGCAGGGAACGAGCAGTACTTC. Translated: CASSLAAGNEQYF.

The V and J genes are TRBV4-1 and TRBJ2-2; D remains ambiguous. CDR3 size: 14 residues. Germline CDR1 MGHRA, CDR2 YSYEKL. Trimming pared 1 base from V and 4 bases from J, leaving 7 bases between. The CDR3 DNA follows: TGCGCCAGCAGCCAAGCATCTAGCACCGGGGAGCTGTTTTTT. It codes for CASSQASSTGELFF.

V and J are TRBV7-2 and TRBJ2-7; TRBD1 matches 10 bases. CDR1 and CDR2 (germline): SGHTA, FQGNSA. The ends lost 3 bases at V and 4 bases at J; junction bases unmatched: 6. The CDR3 runs 15 residues. The CDR3 bases are TGTGCCAGCAGCTTTACCGGGACAGGGGAATACGAGCAGTACTTC. This sequence encodes CASSFTGTGEYEQYF.

This sequence joins TRBV19 and TRBJ2-1; 7 nucleotides agree with TRBD1. The CDR3 covers 16 residues. Trimming cost V 5 bases and J 6 bases; bases outside gene matches: 13. CDR1 LNHDA and CDR2 SQIVND come from the germline V gene (reference sequence). CDR3 residues: CASSPDRESSGNEQFF. Here the CDR3 DNA reads TGTGCCAGTAGTCCCGACAGGGAAAGTTCGGGCAATGAGCAGTTCTTC.

This rearrangement joins TRBV4-3 to TRBJ2-3; 8 bases are a match to TRBD1. CDR1 and CDR2 from the germline V gene are LGHNA and YSLEER. This CDR3 spans 15 amino acids. Trimming at V came to 1 base and at J to 1 base, leaving 1 base not matched to a gene. CDR3 sequence reads: CASSQAGGGTDTQYF. CDR3 DNA: TGCGCCAGCAGCCAAGCAGGGGGCGGCACAGATACGCAGTATTTT.

V usage is TRBV5-5 and J usage is TRBJ2-3; 13 positions agree with TRBD2. CDR1 is SGHKS and CDR2 is YYEKEE in the germline V gene (reference sequence). The CDR3 has 15 residues. V trimming: 6 bases; J trimming: 4 bases; junction bases outside the gene matches: 5. In nucleotides, the CDR3 is TGTGCCAGCAACCTACTAGCGGGGGGGCCAGATACGCAGTATTTT. It translates to CASNLLAGGPDTQYF.

This chain connects TRBV15 to TRBJ1-1; D remains ambiguous. CDR1 and CDR2 from the germline V gene are LNHNV and YYDKDF (reference sequence). The CDR3 runs to 14 residues. Trimming shortened V by 8 bases and J by 1 base, and 14 bases separated the two germline ends. The CDR3 nucleotides are TGTGCCACCGCTCCGGTCTATCCGAACACTGAAGCTTTCTTT. It encodes CATAPVYPNTEAFF. The full variable domain, in which reference TRBV15 and TRBJ1-1 provide the parts outside the CDR3, is DAMVIQNPRYQVTQFGKPVTLSCSQTLNHNVMYWYQQKSSQAPKLLFHYYDKDFNNEADTPDNFQSRRPNTSFCFLDIRSPGLGDTAMYLCATAPVYPNTEAFFGQGTRLTVV.